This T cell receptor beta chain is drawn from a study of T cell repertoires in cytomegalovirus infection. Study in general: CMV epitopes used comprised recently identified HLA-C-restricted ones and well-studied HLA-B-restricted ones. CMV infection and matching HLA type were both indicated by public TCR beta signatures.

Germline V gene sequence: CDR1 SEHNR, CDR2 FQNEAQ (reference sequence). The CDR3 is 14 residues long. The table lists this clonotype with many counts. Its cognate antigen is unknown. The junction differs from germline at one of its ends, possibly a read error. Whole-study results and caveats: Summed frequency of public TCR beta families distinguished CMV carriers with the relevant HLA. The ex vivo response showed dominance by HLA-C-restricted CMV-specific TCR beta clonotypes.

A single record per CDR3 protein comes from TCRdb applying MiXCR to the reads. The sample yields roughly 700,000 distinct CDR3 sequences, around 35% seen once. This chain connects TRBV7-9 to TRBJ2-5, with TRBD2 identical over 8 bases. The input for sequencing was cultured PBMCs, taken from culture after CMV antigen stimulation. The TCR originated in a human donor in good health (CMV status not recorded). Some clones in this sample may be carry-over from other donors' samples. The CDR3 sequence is CASSLAGYQETQYF. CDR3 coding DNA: TGTGCCAGCAGCCTAGCGGGTTACCAAGAGACCCAGTACTTC.